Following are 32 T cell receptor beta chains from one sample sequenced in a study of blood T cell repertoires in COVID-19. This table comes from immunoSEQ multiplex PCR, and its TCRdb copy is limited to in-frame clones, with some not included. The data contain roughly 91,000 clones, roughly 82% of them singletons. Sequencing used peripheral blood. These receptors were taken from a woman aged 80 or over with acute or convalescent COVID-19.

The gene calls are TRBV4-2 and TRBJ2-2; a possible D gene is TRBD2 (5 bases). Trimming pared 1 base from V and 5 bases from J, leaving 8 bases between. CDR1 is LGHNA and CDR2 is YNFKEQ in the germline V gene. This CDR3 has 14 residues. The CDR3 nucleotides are TGTGCCAGCAGCCAAGTGACGGGGACCGGGGAGCTGTTTTTT. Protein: CASSQVTGTGELFF.

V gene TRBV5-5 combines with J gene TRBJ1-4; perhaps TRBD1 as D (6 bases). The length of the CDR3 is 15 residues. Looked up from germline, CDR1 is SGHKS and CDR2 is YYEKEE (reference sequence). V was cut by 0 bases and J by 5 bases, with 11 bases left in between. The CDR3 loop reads CASSLGPGGNEKLFF. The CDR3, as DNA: TGTGCCAGCAGCTTGGGCCCGGGGGGCAATGAAAAACTGTTTTTT. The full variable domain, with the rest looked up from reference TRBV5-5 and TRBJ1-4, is DAGVTQSPTHLIKTRGQQVTLRCSPISGHKSVSWYQQVLGQGPQFIFQYYEKEERGRGNFPDRFSARQFPNYSSELNVNALLLGDSALYLCASSLGPGGNEKLFFGSGTQLSVL.

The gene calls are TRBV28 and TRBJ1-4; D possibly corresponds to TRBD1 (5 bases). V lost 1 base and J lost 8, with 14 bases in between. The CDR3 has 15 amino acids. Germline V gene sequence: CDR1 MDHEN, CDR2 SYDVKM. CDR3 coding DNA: TGTGCCAGCAGTTTATTTAACCCAGGGTTCGAAAAACTGTTTTTT. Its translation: CASSLFNPGFEKLFF.

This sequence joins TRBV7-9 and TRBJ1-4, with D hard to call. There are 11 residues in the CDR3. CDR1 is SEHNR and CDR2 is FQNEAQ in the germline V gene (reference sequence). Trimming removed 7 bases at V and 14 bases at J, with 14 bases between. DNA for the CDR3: TGTGCCAGCACCCCCCCGCGTTTGCTGTTTTTT. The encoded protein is CASTPPRLLFF.

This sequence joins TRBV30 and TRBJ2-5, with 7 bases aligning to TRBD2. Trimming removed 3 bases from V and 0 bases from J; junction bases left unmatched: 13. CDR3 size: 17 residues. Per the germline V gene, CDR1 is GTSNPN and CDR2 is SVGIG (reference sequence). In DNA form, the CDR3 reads TGTGCCTGGAGGAAGACAACCCTTGGACTAGACCAAGAGACCCAGTACTTC. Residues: CAWRKTTLGLDQETQYF. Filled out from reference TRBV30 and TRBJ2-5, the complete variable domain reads SQTIHQWPATLVQPVGSPLSLECTVEGTSNPNLYWYRQAAGRGLQLLFYSVGIGQISSEVPQNLSASRPQDRQFILSSKKLLLSDSGFYLCAWRKTTLGLDQETQYFGPGTRLLVL.

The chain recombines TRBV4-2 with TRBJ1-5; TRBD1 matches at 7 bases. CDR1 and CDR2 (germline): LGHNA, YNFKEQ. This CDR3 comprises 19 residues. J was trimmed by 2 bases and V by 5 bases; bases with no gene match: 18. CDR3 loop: CASSLHPIGGGGGNQPQHF. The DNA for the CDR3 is TGTGCCAGCAGCTTACACCCTATAGGGGGCGGAGGGGGCAATCAGCCCCAGCATTTT.

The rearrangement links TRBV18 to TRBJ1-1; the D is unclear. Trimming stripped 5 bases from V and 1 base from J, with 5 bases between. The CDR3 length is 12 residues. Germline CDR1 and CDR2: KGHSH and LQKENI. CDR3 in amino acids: CASSAANTEAFF. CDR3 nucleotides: TGTGCCAGCTCAGCGGCGAACACTGAAGCTTTCTTT.

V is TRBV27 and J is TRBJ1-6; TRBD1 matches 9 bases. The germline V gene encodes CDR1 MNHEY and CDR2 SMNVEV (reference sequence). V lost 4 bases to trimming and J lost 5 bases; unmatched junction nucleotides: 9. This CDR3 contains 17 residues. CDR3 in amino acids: CASSWGQGGPDNSPLHF. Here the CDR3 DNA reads TGTGCCAGCAGTTGGGGACAGGGAGGCCCCGATAATTCACCCCTCCACTTT.

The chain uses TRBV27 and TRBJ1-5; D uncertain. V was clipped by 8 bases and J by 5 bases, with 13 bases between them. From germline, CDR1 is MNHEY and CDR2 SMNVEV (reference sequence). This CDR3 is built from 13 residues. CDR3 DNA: TGTGCCAGCGGACTTTTTAATGATCAGCCCCAGCATTTT. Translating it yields CASGLFNDQPQHF.

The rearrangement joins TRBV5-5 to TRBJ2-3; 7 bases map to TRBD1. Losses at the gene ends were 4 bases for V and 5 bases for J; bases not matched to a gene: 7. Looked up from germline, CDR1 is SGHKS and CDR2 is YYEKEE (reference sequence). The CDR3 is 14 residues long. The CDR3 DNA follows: TGTGCCAGCAGCCTAGACCCAGGGGGAGATACGCAGTATTTT. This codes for CASSLDPGGDTQYF.

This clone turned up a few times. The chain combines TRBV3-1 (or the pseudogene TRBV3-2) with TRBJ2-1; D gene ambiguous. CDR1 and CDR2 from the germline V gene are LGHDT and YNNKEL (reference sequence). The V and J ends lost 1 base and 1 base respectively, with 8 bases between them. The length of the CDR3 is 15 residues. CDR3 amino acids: CASSQVARSYNEQFF. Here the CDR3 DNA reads TGTGCCAGCAGCCAAGTGGCGCGGTCCTACAATGAGCAGTTCTTC.

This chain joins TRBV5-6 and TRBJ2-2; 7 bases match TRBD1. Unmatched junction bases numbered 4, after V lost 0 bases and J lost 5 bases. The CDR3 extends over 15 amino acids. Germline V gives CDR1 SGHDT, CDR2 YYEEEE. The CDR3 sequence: CASSLVRGWTGELFF. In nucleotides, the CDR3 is TGTGCCAGCAGCTTGGTCAGGGGGTGGACCGGGGAGCTGTTTTTT.

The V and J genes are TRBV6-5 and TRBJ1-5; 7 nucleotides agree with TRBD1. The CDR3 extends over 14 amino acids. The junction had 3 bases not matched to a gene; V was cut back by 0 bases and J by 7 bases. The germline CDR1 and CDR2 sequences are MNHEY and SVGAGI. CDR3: CASSYSGGGQPQHF. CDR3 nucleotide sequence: TGTGCCAGCAGTTACTCAGGGGGCGGGCAGCCCCAGCATTTT.

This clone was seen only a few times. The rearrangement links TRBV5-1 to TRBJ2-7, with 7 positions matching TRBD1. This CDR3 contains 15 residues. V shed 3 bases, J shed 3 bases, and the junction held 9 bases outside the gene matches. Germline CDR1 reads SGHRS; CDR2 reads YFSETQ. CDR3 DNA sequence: TGCGCCAGCAGCTCCAGGGCAGGGGGAAACTACGAGCAGTACTTC. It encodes CASSSRAGGNYEQYF.

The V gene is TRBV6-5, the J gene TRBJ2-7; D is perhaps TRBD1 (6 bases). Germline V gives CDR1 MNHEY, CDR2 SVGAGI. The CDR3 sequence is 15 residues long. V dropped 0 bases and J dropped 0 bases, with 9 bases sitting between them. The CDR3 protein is CASSYSGQNSYEQYF. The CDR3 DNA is TGTGCCAGCAGTTACTCAGGACAGAACTCCTACGAGCAGTACTTC.

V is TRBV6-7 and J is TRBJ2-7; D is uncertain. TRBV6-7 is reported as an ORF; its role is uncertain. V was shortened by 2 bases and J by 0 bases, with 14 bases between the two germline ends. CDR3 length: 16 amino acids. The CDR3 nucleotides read TGTGCCAGCAGTTACGCTCTGACTGCGAGCTCCTACGAGCAGTACTTC. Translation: CASSYALTASSYEQYF.

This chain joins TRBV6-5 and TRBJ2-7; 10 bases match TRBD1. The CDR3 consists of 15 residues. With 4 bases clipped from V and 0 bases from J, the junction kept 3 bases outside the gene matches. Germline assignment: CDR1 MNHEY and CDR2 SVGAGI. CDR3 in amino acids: CASSWGTGASYEQYF. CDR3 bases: TGTGCCAGCAGTTGGGGGACAGGGGCCTCCTACGAGCAGTACTTC.

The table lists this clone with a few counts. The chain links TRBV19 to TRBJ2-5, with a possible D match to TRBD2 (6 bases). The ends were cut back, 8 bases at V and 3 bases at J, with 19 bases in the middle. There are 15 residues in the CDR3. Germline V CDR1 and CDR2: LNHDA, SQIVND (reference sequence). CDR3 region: CASRLRRGEEETQYF. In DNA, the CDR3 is TGTGCCAGTCGGTTAAGGCGGGGAGAGGAAGAGACCCAGTACTTC.

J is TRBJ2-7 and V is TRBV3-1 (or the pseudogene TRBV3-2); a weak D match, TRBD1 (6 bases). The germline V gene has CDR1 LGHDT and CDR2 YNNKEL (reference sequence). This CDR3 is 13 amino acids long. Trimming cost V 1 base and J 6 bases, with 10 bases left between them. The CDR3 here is CASSQARGSEQYF. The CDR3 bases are TGTGCCAGCAGCCAAGCCAGGGGTAGCGAGCAGTACTTC.

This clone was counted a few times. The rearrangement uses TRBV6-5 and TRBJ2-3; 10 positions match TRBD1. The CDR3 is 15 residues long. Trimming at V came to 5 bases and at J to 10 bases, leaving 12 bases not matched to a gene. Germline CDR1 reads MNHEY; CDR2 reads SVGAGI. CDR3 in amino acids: CASSPPGQGPGAQYF. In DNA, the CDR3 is TGTGCCAGCAGTCCCCCGGGACAGGGGCCAGGGGCGCAGTATTTT.

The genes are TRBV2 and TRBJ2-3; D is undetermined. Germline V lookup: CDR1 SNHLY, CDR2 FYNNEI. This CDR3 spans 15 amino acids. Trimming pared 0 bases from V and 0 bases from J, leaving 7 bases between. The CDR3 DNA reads TGTGCCAGCAGTGAAGCCAGTCTTAGCACAGATACGCAGTATTTT. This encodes CASSEASLSTDTQYF. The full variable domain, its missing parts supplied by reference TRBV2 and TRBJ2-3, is EPEVTQTPSHQVTQMGQEVILRCVPISNHLYFYWYRQILGQKVEFLVSFYNNEISEKSEIFDDQFSVERPDGSNFTLKIRSTKLEDSAMYFCASSEASLSTDTQYFGPGTRLTVL.

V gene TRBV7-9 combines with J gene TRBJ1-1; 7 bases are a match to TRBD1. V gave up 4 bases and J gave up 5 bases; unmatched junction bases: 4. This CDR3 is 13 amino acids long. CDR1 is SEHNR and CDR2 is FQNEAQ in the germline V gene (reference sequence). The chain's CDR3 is CASSSTGETEAFF. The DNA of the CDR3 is TGTGCCAGCAGCTCTACAGGGGAAACTGAAGCTTTCTTT.

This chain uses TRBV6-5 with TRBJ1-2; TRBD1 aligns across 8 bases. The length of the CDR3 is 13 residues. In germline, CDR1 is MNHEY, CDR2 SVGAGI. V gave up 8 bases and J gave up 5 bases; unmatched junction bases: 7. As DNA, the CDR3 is TGTGCCAGCGGCCAGGACAGGGCTTATGGCTACACCTTC. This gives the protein CASGQDRAYGYTF.

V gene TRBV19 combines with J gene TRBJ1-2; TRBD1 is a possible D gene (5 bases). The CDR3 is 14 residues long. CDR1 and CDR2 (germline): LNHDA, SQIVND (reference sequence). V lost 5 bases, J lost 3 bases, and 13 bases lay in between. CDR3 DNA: TGTGCCAGTAGTTTAAGGGGCTTGGACTATGGCTACACCTTC. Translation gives CASSLRGLDYGYTF.

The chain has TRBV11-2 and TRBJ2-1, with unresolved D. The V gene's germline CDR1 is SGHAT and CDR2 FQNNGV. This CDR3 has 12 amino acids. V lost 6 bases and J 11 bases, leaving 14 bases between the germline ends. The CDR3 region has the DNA TGTGCCAGCAGTTCCGGCGGCCCGCAGCAGTTCTTC. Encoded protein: CASSSGGPQQFF.

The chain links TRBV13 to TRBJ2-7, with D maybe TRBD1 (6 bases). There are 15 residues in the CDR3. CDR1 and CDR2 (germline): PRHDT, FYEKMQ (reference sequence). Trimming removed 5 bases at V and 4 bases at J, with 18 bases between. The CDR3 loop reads CASSTGAGVRYEQYF. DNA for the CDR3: TGTGCCAGCAGCACAGGCGCAGGGGTAAGGTACGAGCAGTACTTC.

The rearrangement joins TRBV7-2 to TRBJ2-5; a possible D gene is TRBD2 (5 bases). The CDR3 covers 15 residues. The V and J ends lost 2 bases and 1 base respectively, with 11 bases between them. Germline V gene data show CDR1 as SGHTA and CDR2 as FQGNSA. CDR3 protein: CASSLFRGRQETQYF. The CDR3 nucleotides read TGTGCCAGCAGCTTATTTCGCGGGCGCCAAGAGACCCAGTACTTC.

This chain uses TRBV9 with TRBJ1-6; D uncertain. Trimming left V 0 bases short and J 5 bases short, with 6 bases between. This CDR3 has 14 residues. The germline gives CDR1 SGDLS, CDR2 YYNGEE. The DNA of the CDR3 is TGTGCCAGCAGCGTAGGAGGTAATAATTCACCCCTCCACTTT. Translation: CASSVGGNNSPLHF. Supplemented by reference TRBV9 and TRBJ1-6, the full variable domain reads DSGVTQTPKHLITATGQRVTLRCSPRSGDLSVYWYQQSLDQGLQFLIQYYNGEERAKGNILERFSAQQFPDLHSELNLSSLELGDSALYFCASSVGGNNSPLHFGNGTRLTVT.

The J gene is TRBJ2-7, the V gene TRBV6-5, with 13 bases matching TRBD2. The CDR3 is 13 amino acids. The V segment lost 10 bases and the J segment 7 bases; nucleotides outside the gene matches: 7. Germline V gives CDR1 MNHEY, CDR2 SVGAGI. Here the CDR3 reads CATEGLAGMEQYF. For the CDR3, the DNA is TGTGCCACTGAGGGACTAGCGGGAATGGAGCAGTACTTC.

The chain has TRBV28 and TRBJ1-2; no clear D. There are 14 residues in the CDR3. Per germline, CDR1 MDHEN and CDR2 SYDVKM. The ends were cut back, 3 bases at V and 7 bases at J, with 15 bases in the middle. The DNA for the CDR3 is TGTGCCAGCAGTTTCCCCCCAGCAGGTAGTGGCTACACCTTC. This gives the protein CASSFPPAGSGYTF.

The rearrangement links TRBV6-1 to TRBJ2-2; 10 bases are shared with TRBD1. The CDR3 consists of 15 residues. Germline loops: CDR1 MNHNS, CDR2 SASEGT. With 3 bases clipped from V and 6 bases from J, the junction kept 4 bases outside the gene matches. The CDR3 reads CASSEGQGSPGELFF. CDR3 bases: TGTGCCAGCAGTGAGGGACAGGGGAGCCCCGGGGAGCTGTTTTTT.

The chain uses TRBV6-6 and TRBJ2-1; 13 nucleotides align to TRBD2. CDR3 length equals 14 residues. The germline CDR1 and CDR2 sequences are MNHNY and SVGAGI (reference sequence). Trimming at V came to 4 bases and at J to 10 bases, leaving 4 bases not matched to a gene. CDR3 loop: CASSSGTSGTEQFF. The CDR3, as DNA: TGTGCCAGCAGTTCCGGGACTAGCGGGACCGAGCAGTTCTTC.